Presented here are 25 T cell receptor beta chains from one specimen sequenced in a study of shared clonotypes between healthy human individuals. Profiled with immunoSEQ multiplex PCR; TCRdb holds only in-frame clones, not every one. The table has approximately 1,500,000 clones, about 96% seen once. Specimen: naive CD4+ T cells sorted from blood. The subset is: CD45RA+ positively selected. The receptors originated from a man younger than 45 in good health.

The V and J genes are TRBV6-5 and TRBJ1-5; D possibly corresponds to TRBD1 (6 bases). V lost 0 bases, J lost 14 bases, and 11 bases lay in between. The germline V gene has CDR1 MNHEY and CDR2 SVGAGI. The CDR3 runs to 12 residues. As DNA, the CDR3 is TGTGCCAGCAGTTACTCGGGGGGCCCCAAGCATTTT. Translation: CASSYSGGPKHF.

J is TRBJ1-2 and V is TRBV18; D is unclear. This CDR3 comprises 16 residues. Trimming removed 3 bases from V and 4 bases from J, with 18 bases in between. CDR1 KGHSH and CDR2 LQKENI come from the germline V gene. The CDR3 here is CASSPSPDSFPYGYTF. Written as DNA, the CDR3 is TGTGCCAGCTCACCGTCACCCGACTCCTTCCCCTATGGCTACACCTTC.

This chain uses TRBV28 with TRBJ2-4; TRBD1 matches 9 bases. V lost 6 bases to trimming and J lost 0 bases; unmatched junction nucleotides: 12. Germline CDR1 and CDR2: MDHEN and SYDVKM. The CDR3 is 18 residues long. The chain's CDR3 is CASRSPGTGPIAKNIQYF. For the CDR3, the DNA is TGTGCCAGCAGGTCCCCCGGGACAGGGCCCATAGCCAAAAACATTCAGTACTTC.

This clone is a singleton in its sample. The gene calls are TRBV7-2 and TRBJ2-1; 9 bases map to TRBD1. The CDR3 runs to 15 residues. V was pared by 6 bases and J by 5 bases, with 8 bases of the junction left unmatched. CDR1 and CDR2 (germline): SGHTA, FQGNSA. CDR3 bases: TGTGCCAGCAGTTTGGGACAGGGACCCCACAATGAGCAGTTCTTC. Amino acids: CASSLGQGPHNEQFF.

This clone was detected only once. This chain uses TRBV9 with TRBJ1-1; perhaps TRBD1 as D (5 bases). This CDR3 spans 17 amino acids. Deletions cut 3 bases from V and 1 base from J, with 19 bases between. CDR1 and CDR2 from the germline V gene are SGDLS and YYNGEE. This chain's CDR3 is CASSDLKRGLTNTEAFF. The CDR3 region has the DNA TGTGCCAGCAGCGATCTTAAAAGGGGCCTCACGAACACTGAAGCTTTCTTT.

V gene TRBV15 combines with J gene TRBJ1-2; D is uncertain. The length of the CDR3 is 14 residues. The V gene's germline CDR1 is LNHNV and CDR2 YYDKDF (reference sequence). V was pared by 3 bases and J by 12 bases, with 20 bases between. CDR3 bases: TGTGCCACCAGCAGGTCCGGGGTACTTCTTGTCCACACCTTC. Translation gives CATSRSGVLLVHTF.

This clone was seen once. The V and J genes are TRBV7-8 and TRBJ1-1; no reliable D call. The V gene's germline CDR1 is SGHVS and CDR2 FQNEAQ. This CDR3 contains 17 residues. With 4 bases removed from V and 0 bases from J, the gap between germline ends came to 18 bases. CDR3 sequence reads: CASSYRVGSTLNTEAFF. The CDR3 bases are TGTGCCAGCAGCTATCGCGTTGGTTCTACACTGAACACTGAAGCTTTCTTT.

This clone appeared a few times. The chain uses TRBV7-8 and TRBJ1-5, with TRBD1 identical over 7 bases. CDR3 size: 15 residues. Germline V gene sequence: CDR1 SGHVS, CDR2 FQNEAQ. Trimming at V came to 3 bases and at J to 6 bases, leaving 8 bases not matched to a gene. Written as DNA, the CDR3 is TGTGCCAGCAGCTTGGCCGGGACAGAGACTCAGCCCCAGCATTTT. Residues: CASSLAGTETQPQHF. The full variable domain, in which reference TRBV7-8 and TRBJ1-5 provide the parts outside the CDR3, is GAGVSQSPRYKVAKRGQDVALRCDPISGHVSLFWYQQALGQGPEFLTYFQNEAQLDKSGLPSDRFFAERPEGSVSTLKIQRTQQEDSAVYLCASSLAGTETQPQHFGDGTRLSIL.

V gene TRBV10-3 combines with J gene TRBJ2-7; D may be TRBD2 (6 bases). The CDR3 is made up of 16 amino acids. V was shortened by 6 bases and J by 1 base, with 19 bases between the two germline ends. CDR1 and CDR2 (germline): ENHRY, SYGVKD. This CDR3 reads CAIRGSGGTYSYEQYF. The CDR3 coding sequence is TGTGCCATCAGAGGGTCAGGCGGGACGTATTCCTACGAGCAGTACTTC.

J is TRBJ2-3 and V is TRBV14, with D possibly matching TRBD2 (6 bases). The CDR3 runs to 14 residues. The ends were cut back, 8 bases at V and 0 bases at J, with 12 bases in the middle. Germline-derived CDR1 and CDR2 are SGHDN and FVKESK. The CDR3 bases are TGTGCCAGCGGTTACGGAGGGAGCACAGATACGCAGTATTTT. It encodes CASGYGGSTDTQYF.

This clone appeared once. The gene calls are TRBV5-1 and TRBJ2-3; the match to TRBD2 covers 7 bases. Germline V gives CDR1 SGHRS, CDR2 YFSETQ. The V gene end was trimmed by 0 bases and the J gene end by 8 bases; junction bases not matched to a gene: 9. This CDR3 is built from 15 residues. CDR3 sequence reads: CASSLELAGDVTQYF. The CDR3, as DNA: TGCGCCAGCAGCTTGGAGTTGGCGGGAGACGTTACGCAGTATTTT.

The chain joins TRBV7-3 to TRBJ2-5, with a possible D match to TRBD1 (5 bases). The CDR3 consists of 14 residues. Germline CDR1 is SGHTA and CDR2 is FQGTGA. Trimming shortened V by 5 bases and J by 0 bases, and 10 bases separated the two germline ends. CDR3 DNA sequence: TGTGCCAGCAGCGTGACAGCGTACCAAGAGACCCAGTACTTC. Protein product: CASSVTAYQETQYF.

V is TRBV19 and J is TRBJ2-2; D gene uncertain. The CDR3 is 12 residues long. Germline values: CDR1 LNHDA, CDR2 SQIVND (reference sequence). Trimming removed 5 bases at V and 6 bases at J, with 7 bases between. CDR3 DNA sequence: TGTGCCAGTAGTCCTGGACCCGGGGAGCTGTTTTTT. Its translation is CASSPGPGELFF.

Comment on this clone: Lacking the conserved final phenylalanine or tryptophan, this CDR3 likely reflects a read error. V usage is TRBV18 and J usage is TRBJ1-5; D may be TRBD1 (6 bases). The CDR3 consists of 16 residues. In germline, CDR1 is KGHSH, CDR2 LQKENI. V was shortened by 3 bases and J by 3 bases, with 15 bases between the two germline ends. DNA of the CDR3: TGTGCCAGCTCACCCGGACAGACAGGTTCCAATCAGCCCCAGCATCTT. This encodes CASSPGQTGSNQPQHL.

The chain recombines TRBV7-3 with TRBJ2-3, with 7 nucleotides matching TRBD2. J lost 5 bases, V lost 2 bases, and 7 bases had no gene match. The CDR3 is 15 amino acids. CDR1 and CDR2 (germline): SGHTA, FQGTGA. CDR3 residues: CASSLQGGPGDTQYF. Here the CDR3 DNA reads TGTGCCAGCAGCTTACAGGGAGGGCCAGGAGATACGCAGTATTTT.

The chain recombines TRBV9 with TRBJ2-7; D gene uncertain. Germline-derived CDR1 and CDR2 are SGDLS and YYNGEE. Trimming removed 3 bases from V and 6 bases from J, with 13 bases in between. CDR3 length equals 13 residues. CDR3 sequence reads: CASSGTPDSEQYF. CDR3 DNA: TGTGCCAGCAGCGGAACCCCCGACTCCGAGCAGTACTTC.

As regards this clone: This sample also contains other DNA sequences that code for the same CDR3. The V call is TRBV6-5, the J call TRBJ1-1; a weak D match, TRBD1 (5 bases). V was clipped by 6 bases and J by 5 bases, with 13 bases between them. CDR1 and CDR2 from the germline V gene are MNHEY and SVGAGI. The CDR3 is 13 amino acids. CDR3 DNA sequence: TGTGCCAGCAGCCGGCAGGGCCCGACTGAAGCTTTCTTT. This gives the protein CASSRQGPTEAFF.

This chain connects TRBV7-3 to TRBJ2-2; possibly TRBD1 for D (6 bases). The CDR3 loop spans 18 amino acids. The germline CDR1 and CDR2 sequences are SGHTA and FQGTGA. Trimming stripped 1 base from V and 0 bases from J, with 15 bases between. The CDR3 sequence: CASSLMILRTANTGELFF. CDR3 in DNA: TGTGCCAGCAGCTTAATGATTCTACGGACAGCGAACACCGGGGAGCTGTTTTTT. Looking up the rest from reference TRBV7-3 and TRBJ2-2 gives the full variable domain: GAGVSQTPSNKVTEKGKYVELRCDPISGHTALYWYRQSLGQGPEFLIYFQGTGAADDSGLPNDRFFAVRPEGSVSTLKIQRTERGDSAVYLCASSLMILRTANTGELFFGEGSRLTVL.

The chain has TRBV5-4 and TRBJ2-2, with 12 bases aligning to TRBD2. This CDR3 contains 15 residues. Germline V gene sequence: CDR1 SGHNT, CDR2 YYREEE (reference sequence). Trimming cost V 4 bases and J 7 bases; bases outside gene matches: 5. CDR3 DNA sequence: TGTGCCAGCAGCACCGGACTAGCGGGGTTCGGGGAGCTGTTTTTT. Translated: CASSTGLAGFGELFF.

The rearrangement uses TRBV5-3 and TRBJ1-2; TRBD1 agrees at 12 bases. TRBV5-3 is identified as an open reading frame with a role that is uncertain. There are 16 residues in the CDR3. V shed 4 bases, J shed 5 bases, and the junction held 9 bases outside the gene matches. CDR3 coding DNA: TGTGCCAGAAGCCTGGGTGGGACAGGGGGCGCGTATGGCTACACCTTC. It specifies CARSLGGTGGAYGYTF.

The gene calls are TRBV7-9 and TRBJ2-1, with a possible D match to TRBD2 (6 bases). The germline V gene has CDR1 SEHNR and CDR2 FQNEAQ (reference sequence). Trimming took off 5 bases at V and 3 bases at J, with 14 bases between the two ends. The CDR3 consists of 15 residues. The CDR3 protein is CASSPTSPGYNEQFF. DNA for the CDR3: TGTGCCAGCAGCCCGACTAGTCCCGGCTACAATGAGCAGTTCTTC.

The J gene is TRBJ2-7, the V gene TRBV6-1; TRBD2 matches at 12 bases. Germline V gene data show CDR1 as MNHNS and CDR2 as SASEGT. V lost 4 bases and J lost 3; bases outside the gene matches: 7. CDR3 size: 16 residues. CDR3 in DNA: TGTGCCAGCAGTGCGACTAGCGGGAGTGTAATCTACGAGCAGTACTTC. Encoded protein: CASSATSGSVIYEQYF.

V gene TRBV9 combines with J gene TRBJ1-1, with a tentative D call TRBD1 (5 bases). The CDR3 is 13 residues long. V gave up 7 bases and J gave up 0 bases, with 10 bases separating them. Germline CDR1 reads SGDLS; CDR2 reads YYNGEE. The CDR3 sequence: CASDRKLNTEAFF. In DNA, the CDR3 is TGTGCCAGCGACAGAAAATTGAACACTGAAGCTTTCTTT.

The J gene is TRBJ2-3, the V gene TRBV4-1; D is possibly TRBD2 (5 bases). V gave up 4 bases and J gave up 0 bases, with 11 bases separating them. CDR1 and CDR2 (germline): MGHRA, YSYEKL. The CDR3 sequence is 15 residues long. CDR3: CASSPLSGSTDTQYF. CDR3 bases: TGCGCCAGCAGCCCCCTATCGGGAAGCACAGATACGCAGTATTTT.

V is TRBV5-1 and J is TRBJ2-2, with TRBD1 as a possible D gene (6 bases). Germline V CDR1 and CDR2: SGHRS, YFSETQ. Trimming removed 6 bases from V and 1 base from J, with 16 bases in between. The CDR3 runs 16 residues. CDR3 nucleotide sequence: TGCGCCAGCACCCTATGGTTGGGACAGAACACCGGGGAGCTGTTTTTT. Residues: CASTLWLGQNTGELFF.